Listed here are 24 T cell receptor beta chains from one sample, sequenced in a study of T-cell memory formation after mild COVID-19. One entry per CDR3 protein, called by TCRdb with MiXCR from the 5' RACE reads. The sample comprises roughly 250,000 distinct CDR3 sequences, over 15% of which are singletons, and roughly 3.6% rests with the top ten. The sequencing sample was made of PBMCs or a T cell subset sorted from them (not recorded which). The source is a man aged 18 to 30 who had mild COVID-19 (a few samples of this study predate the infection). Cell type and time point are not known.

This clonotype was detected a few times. This CDR3 is CASGGHEAFF. The CDR3 nucleotides read TGTGCCAGCGGGGGGCATGAAGCTTTCTTT. The chain has TRBV7-9 and TRBJ1-1; D is perhaps TRBD1 (6 bases). CDR1 and CDR2 from the germline V gene are SEHNR and FQNEAQ (reference sequence). The CDR3 length is 10 residues. The V end was cut by 8 bases, the J end by 7 bases, with 8 bases between.

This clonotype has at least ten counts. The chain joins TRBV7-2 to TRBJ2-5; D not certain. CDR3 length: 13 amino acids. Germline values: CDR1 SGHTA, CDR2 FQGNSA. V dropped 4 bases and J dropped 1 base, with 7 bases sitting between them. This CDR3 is CASSWTIQETQYF. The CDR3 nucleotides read TGTGCCAGCAGCTGGACCATCCAAGAGACCCAGTACTTC.

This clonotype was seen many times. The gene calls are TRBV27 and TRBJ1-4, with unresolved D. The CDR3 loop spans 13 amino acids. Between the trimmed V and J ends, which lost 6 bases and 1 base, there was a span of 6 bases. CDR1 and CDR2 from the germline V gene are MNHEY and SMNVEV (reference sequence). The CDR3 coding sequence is TGTGCCAGCAGCCCCCGAACTAATGAAAAACTGTTTTTT. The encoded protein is CASSPRTNEKLFF.

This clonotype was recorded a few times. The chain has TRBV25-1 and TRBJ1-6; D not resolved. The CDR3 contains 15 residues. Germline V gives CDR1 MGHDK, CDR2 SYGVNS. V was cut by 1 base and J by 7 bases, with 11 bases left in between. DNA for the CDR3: TGTGCCAGCAGTGAATCTGGCGTGGGGAATTCACCCCTCCACTTT. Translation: CASSESGVGNSPLHF.

The CDR3 coding sequence is TGCGCCAGCAGCCCTAGCCTGGCTAGCGGGGGATCCTACAATGAGCAGTTCTTC. It specifies CASSPSLASGGSYNEQFF. J is TRBJ2-1 and V is TRBV5-1, with 10 bases matching TRBD2. The germline V gene has CDR1 SGHRS and CDR2 YFSETQ. With 4 bases clipped from V and 1 base from J, the junction kept 11 bases outside the gene matches. CDR3 length: 18 residues.

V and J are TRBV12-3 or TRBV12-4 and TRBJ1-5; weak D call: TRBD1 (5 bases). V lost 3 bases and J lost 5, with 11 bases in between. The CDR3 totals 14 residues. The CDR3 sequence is CASSFAAGDQPQHF. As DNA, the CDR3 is TGTGCCAGCAGTTTTGCGGCGGGGGATCAGCCCCAGCATTTT.

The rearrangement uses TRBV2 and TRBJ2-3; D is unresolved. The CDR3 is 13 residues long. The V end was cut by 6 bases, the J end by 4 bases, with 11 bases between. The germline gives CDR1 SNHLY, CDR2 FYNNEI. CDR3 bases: TGTGCCAGCAGCTCATCTTGGGCAGATACGCAGTATTTT. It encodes CASSSSWADTQYF.

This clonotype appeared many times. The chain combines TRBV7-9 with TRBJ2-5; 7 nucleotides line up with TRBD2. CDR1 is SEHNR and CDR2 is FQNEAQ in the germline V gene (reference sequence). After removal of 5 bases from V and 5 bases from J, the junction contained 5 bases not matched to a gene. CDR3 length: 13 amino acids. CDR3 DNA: TGTGCCAGCAGCCGGAGGGGAGGGGAGACCCAGTACTTC. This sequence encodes CASSRRGGETQYF. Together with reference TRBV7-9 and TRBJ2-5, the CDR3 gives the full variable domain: DTGVSQNPRHKITKRGQNVTFRCDPISEHNRLYWYRQTLGQGPEFLTYFQNEAQLEKSRLLSDRFSAERPKGSFSTLEIQRTEQGDSAMYLCASSRRGGETQYFGPGTRLLVL.

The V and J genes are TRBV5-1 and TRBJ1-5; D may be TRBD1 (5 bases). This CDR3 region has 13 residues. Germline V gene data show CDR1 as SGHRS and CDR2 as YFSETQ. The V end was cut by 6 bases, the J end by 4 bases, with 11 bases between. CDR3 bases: TGCGCCAGCACCTCAGGGCCGAATCAGCCCCAGCATTTT. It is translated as CASTSGPNQPQHF.

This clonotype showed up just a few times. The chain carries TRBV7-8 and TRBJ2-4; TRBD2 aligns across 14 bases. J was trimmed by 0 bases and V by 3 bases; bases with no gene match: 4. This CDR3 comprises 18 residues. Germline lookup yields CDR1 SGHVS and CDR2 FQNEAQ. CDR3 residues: CASSLGLAGELAKNIQYF. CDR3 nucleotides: TGTGCCAGCAGCTTGGGACTAGCGGGGGAATTAGCCAAAAACATTCAGTACTTC.

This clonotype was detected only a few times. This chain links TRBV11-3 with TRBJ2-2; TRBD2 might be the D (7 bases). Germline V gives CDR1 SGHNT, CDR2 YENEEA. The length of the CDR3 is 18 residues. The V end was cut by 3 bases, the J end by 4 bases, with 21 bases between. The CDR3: CASSFSFAGARSTGELFF. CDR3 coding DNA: TGTGCCAGCAGCTTTTCTTTTGCGGGGGCTCGTAGCACCGGGGAGCTGTTTTTT.

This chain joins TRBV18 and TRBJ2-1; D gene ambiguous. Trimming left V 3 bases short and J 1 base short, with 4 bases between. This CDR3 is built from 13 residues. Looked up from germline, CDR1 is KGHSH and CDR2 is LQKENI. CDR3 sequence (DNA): TGTGCCAGCTCACCGGCGTCCTACAATGAGCAGTTCTTC. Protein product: CASSPASYNEQFF.

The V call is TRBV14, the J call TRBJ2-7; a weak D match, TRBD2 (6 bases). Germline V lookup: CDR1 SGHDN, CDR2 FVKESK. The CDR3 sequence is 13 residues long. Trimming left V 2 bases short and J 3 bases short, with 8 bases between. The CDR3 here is CASSQSRGYEQYF. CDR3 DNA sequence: TGTGCCAGCAGCCAATCGCGGGGCTACGAGCAGTACTTC.

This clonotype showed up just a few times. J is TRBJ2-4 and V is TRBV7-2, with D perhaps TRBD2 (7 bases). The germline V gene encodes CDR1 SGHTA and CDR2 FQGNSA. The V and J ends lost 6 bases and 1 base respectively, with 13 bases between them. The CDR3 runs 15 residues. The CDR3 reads CASRPGGPAKNIQYF. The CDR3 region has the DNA TGTGCCAGCAGGCCGGGGGGCCCGGCCAAAAACATTCAGTACTTC.

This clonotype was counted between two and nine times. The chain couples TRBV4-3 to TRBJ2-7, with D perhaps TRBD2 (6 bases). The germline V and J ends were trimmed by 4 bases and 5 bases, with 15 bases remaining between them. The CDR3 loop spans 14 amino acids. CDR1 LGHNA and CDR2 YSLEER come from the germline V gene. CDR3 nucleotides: TGCGCCAGCAGCCCCGGGGGTTTCGAGGACGAGCAGTACTTC. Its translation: CASSPGGFEDEQYF.

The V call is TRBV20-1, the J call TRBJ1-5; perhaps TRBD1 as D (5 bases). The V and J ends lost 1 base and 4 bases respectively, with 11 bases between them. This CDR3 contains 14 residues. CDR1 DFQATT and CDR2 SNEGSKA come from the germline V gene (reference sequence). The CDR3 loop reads CSARVVGTNQPQHF. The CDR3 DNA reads TGCAGTGCTAGAGTGGTAGGGACGAATCAGCCCCAGCATTTT.

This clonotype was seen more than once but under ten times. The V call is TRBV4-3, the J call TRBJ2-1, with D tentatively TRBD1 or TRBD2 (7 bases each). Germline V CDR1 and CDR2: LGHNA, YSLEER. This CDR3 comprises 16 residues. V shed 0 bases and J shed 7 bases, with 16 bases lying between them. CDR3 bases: TGCGCCAGCAGCCAAGAAGGGAGGGGGCGGCGGAATGAGCAGTTCTTC. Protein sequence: CASSQEGRGRRNEQFF.

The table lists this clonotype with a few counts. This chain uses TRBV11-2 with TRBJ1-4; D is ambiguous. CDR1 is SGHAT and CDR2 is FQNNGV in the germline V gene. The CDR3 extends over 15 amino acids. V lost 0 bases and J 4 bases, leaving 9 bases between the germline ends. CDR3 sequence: CASSLDPVYNEKLFF. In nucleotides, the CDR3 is TGTGCCAGCAGCTTAGACCCGGTGTATAATGAAAAACTGTTTTTT.

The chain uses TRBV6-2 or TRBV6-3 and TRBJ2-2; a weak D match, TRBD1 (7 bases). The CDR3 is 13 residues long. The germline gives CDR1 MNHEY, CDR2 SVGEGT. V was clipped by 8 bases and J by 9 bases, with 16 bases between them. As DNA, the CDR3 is TGTGCCAGCCGAGTAGGAGGGGGCCGGGAGCTGTTTTTT. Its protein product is CASRVGGGRELFF.

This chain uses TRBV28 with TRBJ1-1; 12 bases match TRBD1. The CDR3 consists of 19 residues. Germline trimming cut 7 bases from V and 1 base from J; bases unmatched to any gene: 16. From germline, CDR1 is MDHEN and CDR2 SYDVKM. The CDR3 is CASTLPWGQGARKNTEAFF. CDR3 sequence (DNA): TGTGCCAGCACCCTACCCTGGGGACAGGGGGCAAGGAAGAACACTGAAGCTTTCTTT.

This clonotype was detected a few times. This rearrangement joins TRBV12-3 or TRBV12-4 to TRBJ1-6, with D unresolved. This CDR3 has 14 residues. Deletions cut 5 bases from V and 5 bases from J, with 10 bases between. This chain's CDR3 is CASSPSVNNSPLHF. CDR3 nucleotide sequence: TGTGCCAGCAGTCCCTCGGTAAATAATTCACCCCTCCACTTT.

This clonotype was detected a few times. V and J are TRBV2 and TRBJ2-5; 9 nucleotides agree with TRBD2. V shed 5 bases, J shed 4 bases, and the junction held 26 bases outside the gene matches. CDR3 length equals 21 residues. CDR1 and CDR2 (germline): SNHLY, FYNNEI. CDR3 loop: CASSTQRGVTFLSTGGETQYF. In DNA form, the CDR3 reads TGTGCCAGCAGTACCCAGCGGGGGGTTACATTTCTTAGCACCGGGGGAGAGACCCAGTACTTC.

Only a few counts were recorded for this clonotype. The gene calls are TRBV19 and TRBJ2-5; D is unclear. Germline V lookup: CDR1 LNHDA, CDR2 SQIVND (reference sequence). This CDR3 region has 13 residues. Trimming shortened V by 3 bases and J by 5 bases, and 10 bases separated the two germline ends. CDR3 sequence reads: CASSIAGEETQYF. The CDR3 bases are TGTGCCAGTAGTATCGCAGGAGAGGAGACCCAGTACTTC.

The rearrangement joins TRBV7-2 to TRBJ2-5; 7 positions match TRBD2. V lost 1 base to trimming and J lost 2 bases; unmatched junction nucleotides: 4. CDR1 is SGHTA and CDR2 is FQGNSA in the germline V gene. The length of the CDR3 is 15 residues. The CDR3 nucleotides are TGTGCCAGCAGCTTAGTGGCTAGCGGTCAAGAGACCCAGTACTTC. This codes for CASSLVASGQETQYF. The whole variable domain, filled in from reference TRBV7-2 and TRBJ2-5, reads GAGVSQSPSNKVTEKGKDVELRCDPISGHTALYWYRQSLGQGLEFLIYFQGNSAPDKSGLPSDRFSAERTGGSVSTLTIQRTQQEDSAVYLCASSLVASGQETQYFGPGTRLLVL.